This TCR beta chain was found in a study of CD8 T cells in Susac syndrome. Study as a whole: Active disease was present in more than 5 of the sequenced Susac syndrome patients, whereas roughly 8 of them were in remission. When blood was drawn, the patients with Susac syndrome were therapy-naive, on corticosteroids, or on intravenous immunoglobulin alone.

RNA was extracted with the RNeasy kit, and a quantity of about 0.45 to 1 ug was reverse transcribed using random hexamers. Amplification of TCR beta CDR3 by immunoSEQ multiplex PCR spanned 54 Vbeta and 13 Jbeta. TCRdb re-called the immunoSEQ multiplex PCR reads through MiXCR, storing one row per CDR3 protein. Among about 170,000 distinct CDR3 sequences, about 96% were seen once, and the ten largest hold 0.1% to 0.15%. General observations from the study: No clonal expansion appeared among CD4+ T cells in Susac patients.

The count of this clonotype is one. Its antigen is not known. CDR1 is LGHNA and CDR2 is YNFKEQ in the germline V gene. With V trimmed by 4 bases and J by 2 bases, 7 bases remained unmatched. This CDR3 contains 17 residues. This chain links TRBV4-2 with TRBJ2-1, with 11 bases matching TRBD2. Sequencing was performed on CD4+ T cells from PBMCs. The receptor was derived from a human donor with Susac syndrome. The CDR3 region is CASSRTSGQSAYNEQFF. The DNA for the CDR3 is TGTGCCAGCAGCCGGACTAGCGGGCAGTCAGCCTACAATGAGCAGTTCTTC.